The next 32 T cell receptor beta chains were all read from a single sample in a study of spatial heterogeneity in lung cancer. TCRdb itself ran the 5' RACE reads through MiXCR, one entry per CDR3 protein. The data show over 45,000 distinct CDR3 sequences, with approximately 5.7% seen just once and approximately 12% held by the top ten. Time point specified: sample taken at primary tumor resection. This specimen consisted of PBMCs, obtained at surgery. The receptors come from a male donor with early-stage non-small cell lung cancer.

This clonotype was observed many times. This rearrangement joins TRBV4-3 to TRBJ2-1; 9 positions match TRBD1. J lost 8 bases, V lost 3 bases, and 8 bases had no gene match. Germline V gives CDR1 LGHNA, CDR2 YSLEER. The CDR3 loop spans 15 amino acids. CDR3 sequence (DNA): TGCGCCAGCAGCCAGGGGGACAGGGAAATCGATGAGCAGTTCTTC. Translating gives CASSQGDREIDEQFF.

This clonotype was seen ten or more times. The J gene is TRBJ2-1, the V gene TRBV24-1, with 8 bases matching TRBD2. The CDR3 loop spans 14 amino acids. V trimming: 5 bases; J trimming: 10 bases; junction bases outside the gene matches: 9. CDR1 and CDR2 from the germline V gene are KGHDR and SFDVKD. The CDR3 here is CATSVIAGLIEQFF. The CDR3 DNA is TGTGCCACCAGTGTAATAGCGGGGCTAATCGAGCAGTTCTTC.

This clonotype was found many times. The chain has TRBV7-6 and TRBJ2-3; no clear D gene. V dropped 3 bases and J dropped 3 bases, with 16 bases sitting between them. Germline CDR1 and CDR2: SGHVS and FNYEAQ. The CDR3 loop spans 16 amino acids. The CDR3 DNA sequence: TGTGCCAGCAGCTTCCTCGCCGTTCAAGGGACAGATACGCAGTATTTT. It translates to CASSFLAVQGTDTQYF.

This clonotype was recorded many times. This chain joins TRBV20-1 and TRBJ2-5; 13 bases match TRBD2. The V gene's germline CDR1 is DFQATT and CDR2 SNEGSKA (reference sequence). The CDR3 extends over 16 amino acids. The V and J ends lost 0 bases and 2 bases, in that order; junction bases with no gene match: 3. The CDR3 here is CSARDALAGGQETQYF. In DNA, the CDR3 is TGCAGTGCTAGAGATGCACTAGCGGGAGGGCAAGAGACCCAGTACTTC.

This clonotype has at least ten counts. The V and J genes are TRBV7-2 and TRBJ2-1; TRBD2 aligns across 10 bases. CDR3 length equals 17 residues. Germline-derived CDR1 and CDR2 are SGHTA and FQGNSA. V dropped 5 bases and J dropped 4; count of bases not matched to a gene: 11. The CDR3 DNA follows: TGTGCCAGCAGCCCCCCTGGACTAGCGGCTCTTTACAATGAGCAGTTCTTC. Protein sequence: CASSPPGLAALYNEQFF.

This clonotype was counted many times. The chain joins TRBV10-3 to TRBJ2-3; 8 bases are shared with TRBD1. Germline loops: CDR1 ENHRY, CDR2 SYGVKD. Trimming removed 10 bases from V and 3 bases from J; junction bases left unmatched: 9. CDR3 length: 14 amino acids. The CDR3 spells CATKGQGITDTQYF. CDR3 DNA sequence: TGTGCCACGAAAGGACAGGGCATTACAGATACGCAGTATTTT.

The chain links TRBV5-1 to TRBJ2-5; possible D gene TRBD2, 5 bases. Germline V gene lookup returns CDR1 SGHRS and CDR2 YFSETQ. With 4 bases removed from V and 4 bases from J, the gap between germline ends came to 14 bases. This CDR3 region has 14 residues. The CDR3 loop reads CASSHGKGGETQYF. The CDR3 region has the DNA TGCGCCAGCAGCCACGGTAAAGGAGGAGAGACCCAGTACTTC. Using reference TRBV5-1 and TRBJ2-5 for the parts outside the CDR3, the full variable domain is KAGVTQTPRYLIKTRGQQVTLSCSPISGHRSVSWYQQTPGQGLQFLFEYFSETQRNKGNFPGRFSGRQFSNSRSEMNVSTLELGDSALYLCASSHGKGGETQYFGPGTRLLVL.

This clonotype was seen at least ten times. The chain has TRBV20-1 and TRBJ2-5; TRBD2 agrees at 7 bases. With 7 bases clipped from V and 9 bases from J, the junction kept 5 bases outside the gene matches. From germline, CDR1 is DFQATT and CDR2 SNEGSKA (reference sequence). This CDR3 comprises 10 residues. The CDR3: CSGAAGAQYF. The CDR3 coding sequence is TGCAGTGGCGCGGCGGGGGCCCAGTACTTC.

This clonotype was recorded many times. CDR3 region: CSASQGSTNEKLFF. The CDR3, as DNA: TGCAGTGCTAGCCAGGGGTCAACTAATGAAAAACTGTTTTTT. The chain joins TRBV20-1 to TRBJ1-4, with TRBD1 as a possible D gene (6 bases). Germline-derived CDR1 and CDR2 are DFQATT and SNEGSKA (reference sequence). The CDR3 consists of 14 residues. Trimming shortened V by 3 bases and J by 0 bases, and 8 bases separated the two germline ends.

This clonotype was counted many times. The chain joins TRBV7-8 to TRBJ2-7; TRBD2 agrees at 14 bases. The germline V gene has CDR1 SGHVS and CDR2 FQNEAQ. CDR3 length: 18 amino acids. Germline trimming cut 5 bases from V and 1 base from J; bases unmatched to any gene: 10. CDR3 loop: CASSPHRLAGGRSYEQYF. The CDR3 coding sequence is TGTGCCAGCAGCCCCCATAGACTAGCGGGAGGGCGGTCCTACGAGCAGTACTTC.

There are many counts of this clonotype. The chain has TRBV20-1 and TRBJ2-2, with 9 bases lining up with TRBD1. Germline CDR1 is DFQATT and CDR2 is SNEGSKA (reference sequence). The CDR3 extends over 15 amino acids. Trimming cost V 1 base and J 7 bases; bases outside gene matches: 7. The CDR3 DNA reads TGCAGTGCTAGAGCCGGGACAGGGTTGAGCGGGGAGCTGTTTTTT. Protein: CSARAGTGLSGELFF.

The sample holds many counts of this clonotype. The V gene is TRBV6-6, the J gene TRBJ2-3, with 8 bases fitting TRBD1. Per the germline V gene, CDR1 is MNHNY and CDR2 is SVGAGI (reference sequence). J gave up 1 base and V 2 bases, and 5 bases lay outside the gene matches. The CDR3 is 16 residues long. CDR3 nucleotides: TGTGCCAGCAGTTACCCACAGGGGGATGGCACAGATACGCAGTATTTT. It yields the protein CASSYPQGDGTDTQYF.

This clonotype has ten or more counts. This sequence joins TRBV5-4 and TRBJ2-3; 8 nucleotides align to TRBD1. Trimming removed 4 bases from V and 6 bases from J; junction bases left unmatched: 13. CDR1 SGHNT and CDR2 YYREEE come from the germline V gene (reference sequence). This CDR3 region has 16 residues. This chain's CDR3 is CASSPRRQGALDTQYF. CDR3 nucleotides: TGTGCCAGCAGCCCCCGGCGGCAGGGGGCCCTCGATACGCAGTATTTT.

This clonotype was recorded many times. This CDR3 is CSARTPPGTSGRASGEQYF. CDR3 bases: TGCAGTGCTAGAACGCCGCCCGGGACTAGCGGGAGGGCGAGCGGCGAGCAGTACTTC. The chain employs TRBV20-1 and TRBJ2-7; the match to TRBD2 covers 16 bases. The CDR3 is made up of 19 amino acids. With V trimmed by 2 bases and J by 6 bases, 16 bases remained unmatched. From germline, CDR1 is DFQATT and CDR2 SNEGSKA (reference sequence).

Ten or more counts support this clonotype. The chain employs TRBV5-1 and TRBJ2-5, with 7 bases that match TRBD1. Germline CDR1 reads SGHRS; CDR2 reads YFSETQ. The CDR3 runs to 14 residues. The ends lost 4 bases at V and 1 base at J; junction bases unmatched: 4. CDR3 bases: TGCGCCAGCAGCGCCGACAGGGCCCAAGAGACCCAGTACTTC. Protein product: CASSADRAQETQYF.

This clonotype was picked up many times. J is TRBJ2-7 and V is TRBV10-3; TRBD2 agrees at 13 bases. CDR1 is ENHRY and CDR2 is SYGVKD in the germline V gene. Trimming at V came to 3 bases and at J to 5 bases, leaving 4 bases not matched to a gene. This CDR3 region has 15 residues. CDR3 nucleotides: TGTGCCATCAGTGATGGACTAGCGGGAGAGGACGAGCAGTACTTC. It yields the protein CAISDGLAGEDEQYF.

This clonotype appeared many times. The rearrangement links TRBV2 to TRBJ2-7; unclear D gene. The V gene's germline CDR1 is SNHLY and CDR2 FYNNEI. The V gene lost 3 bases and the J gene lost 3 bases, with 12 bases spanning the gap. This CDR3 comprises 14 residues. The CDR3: CASSDPRLGYEQYF. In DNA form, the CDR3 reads TGTGCCAGCAGTGACCCCCGTTTAGGCTACGAGCAGTACTTC.

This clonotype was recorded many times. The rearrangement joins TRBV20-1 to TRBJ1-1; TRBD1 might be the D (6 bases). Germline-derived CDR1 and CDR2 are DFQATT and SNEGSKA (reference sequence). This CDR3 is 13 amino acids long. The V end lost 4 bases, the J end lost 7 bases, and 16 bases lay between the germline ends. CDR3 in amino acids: CSATGGDILEAFF. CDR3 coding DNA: TGCAGTGCTACGGGGGGGGACATTCTTGAAGCTTTCTTT.

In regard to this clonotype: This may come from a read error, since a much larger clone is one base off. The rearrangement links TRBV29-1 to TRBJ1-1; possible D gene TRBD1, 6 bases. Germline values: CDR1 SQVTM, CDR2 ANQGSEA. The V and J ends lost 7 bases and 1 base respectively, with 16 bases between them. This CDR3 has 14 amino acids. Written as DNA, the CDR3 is TGCAGCGCTGGAGGGGGACGGCCGAACACTGAAGCTTTCTTT. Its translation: CSAGGGRPNTEAFF. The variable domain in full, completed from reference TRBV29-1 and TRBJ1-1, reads SAVISQKPSRDICQRGTSLTIQCQVDSQVTMMFWYRQQPGQSLTLIATANQGSEATYESGFVIDKFPISRPNLTFSTLTVSNMSPEDSSIYLCSAGGGRPNTEAFFGQGTRLTVV.

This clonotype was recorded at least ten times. The CDR3 sequence: CASTSPGTGLRETQYF. For the CDR3, the DNA is TGTGCCAGCACCTCCCCCGGGACCGGGTTACGAGAGACCCAGTACTTC. The rearrangement links TRBV2 to TRBJ2-5; D possibly matches TRBD1 or TRBD2 (5 bases each). Germline CDR1 is SNHLY and CDR2 is FYNNEI. This CDR3 is 16 amino acids long. V was cut by 7 bases and J by 4 bases, with 22 bases left in between.

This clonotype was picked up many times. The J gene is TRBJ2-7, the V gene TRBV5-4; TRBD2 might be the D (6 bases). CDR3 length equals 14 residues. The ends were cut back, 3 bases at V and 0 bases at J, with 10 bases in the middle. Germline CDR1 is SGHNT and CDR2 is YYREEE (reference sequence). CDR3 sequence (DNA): TGTGCCAGCAGCTCGGGGGTGAGCTCCTACGAGCAGTACTTC. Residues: CASSSGVSSYEQYF. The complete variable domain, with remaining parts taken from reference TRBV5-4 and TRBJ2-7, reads ETGVTQSPTHLIKTRGQQVTLRCSSQSGHNTVSWYQQALGQGPQFIFQYYREEENGRGNFPPRFSGLQFPNYSSELNVNALELDDSALYLCASSSGVSSYEQYFGPGTRLTVT.

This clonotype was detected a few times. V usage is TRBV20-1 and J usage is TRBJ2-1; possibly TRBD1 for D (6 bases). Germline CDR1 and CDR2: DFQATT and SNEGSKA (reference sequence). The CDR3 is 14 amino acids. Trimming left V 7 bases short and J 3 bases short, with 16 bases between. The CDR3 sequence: CSEGRQGFYNEQFF. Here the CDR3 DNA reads TGCAGTGAGGGACGGCAGGGGTTCTACAATGAGCAGTTCTTC.

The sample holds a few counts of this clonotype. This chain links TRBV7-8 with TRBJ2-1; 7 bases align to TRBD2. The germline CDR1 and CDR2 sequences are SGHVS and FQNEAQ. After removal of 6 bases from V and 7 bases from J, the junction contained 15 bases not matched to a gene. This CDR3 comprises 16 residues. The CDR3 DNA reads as TGTGCCAGCAGTGCAGGCCAGGGCGGGAGAAAGAATGAGCAGTTCTTC. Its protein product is CASSAGQGGRKNEQFF.

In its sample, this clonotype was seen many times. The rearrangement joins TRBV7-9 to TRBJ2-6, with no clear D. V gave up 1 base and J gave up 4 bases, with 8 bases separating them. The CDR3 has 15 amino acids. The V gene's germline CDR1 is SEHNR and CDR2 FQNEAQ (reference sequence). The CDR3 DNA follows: TGTGCCAGCAGCTTAGTACGGATGGGGGCCAACGTCCTGACTTTC. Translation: CASSLVRMGANVLTF.

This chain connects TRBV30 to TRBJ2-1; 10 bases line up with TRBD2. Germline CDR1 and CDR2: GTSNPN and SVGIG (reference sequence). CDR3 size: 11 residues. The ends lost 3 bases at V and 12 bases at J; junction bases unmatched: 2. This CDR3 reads CAWRLAGMQFF. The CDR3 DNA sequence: TGTGCCTGGAGACTAGCGGGAATGCAGTTCTTC.

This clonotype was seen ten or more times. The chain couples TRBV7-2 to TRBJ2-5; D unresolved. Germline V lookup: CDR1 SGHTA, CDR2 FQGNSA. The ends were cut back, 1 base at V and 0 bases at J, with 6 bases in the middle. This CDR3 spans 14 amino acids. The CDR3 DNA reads TGTGCCAGCAGCTTAGTTGCGTACCAAGAGACCCAGTACTTC. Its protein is CASSLVAYQETQYF.

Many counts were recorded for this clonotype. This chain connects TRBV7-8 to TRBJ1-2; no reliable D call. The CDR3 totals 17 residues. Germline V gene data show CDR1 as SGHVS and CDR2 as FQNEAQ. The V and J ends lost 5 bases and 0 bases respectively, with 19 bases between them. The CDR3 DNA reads TGTGCCAGCAGCCTTACTCCGGACGGCCTCACTAACTATGGCTACACCTTC. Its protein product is CASSLTPDGLTNYGYTF.

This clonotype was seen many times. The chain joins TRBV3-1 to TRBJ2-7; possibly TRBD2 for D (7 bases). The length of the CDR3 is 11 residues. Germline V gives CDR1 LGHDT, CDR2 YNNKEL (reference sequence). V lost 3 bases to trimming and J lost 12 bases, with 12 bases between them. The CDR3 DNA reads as TGTGCCAGCAGCCAGTTCGGGGGGCTGTACTTC. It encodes CASSQFGGLYF.

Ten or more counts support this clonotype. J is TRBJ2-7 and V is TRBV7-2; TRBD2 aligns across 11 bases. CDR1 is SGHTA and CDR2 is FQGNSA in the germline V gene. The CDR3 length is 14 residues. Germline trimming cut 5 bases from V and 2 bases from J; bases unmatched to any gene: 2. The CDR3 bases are TGTGCCAGCAGCCAACTAGCGGGAGCCTACGAGCAGTACTTC. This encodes CASSQLAGAYEQYF.

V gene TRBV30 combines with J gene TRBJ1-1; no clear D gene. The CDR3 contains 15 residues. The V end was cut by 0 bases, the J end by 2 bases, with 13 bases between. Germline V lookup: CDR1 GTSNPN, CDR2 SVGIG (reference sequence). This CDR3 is CAWSVPVNTNTEAFF. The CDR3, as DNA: TGTGCCTGGAGTGTCCCCGTTAACACCAACACTGAAGCTTTCTTT.

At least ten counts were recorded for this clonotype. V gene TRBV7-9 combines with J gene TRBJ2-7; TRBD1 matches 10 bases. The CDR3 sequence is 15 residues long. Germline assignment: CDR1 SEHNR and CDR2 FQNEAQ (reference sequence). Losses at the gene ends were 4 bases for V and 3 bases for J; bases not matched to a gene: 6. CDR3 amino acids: CASSSRQGAVYEQYF. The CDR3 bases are TGTGCCAGCAGCTCCCGACAGGGGGCCGTCTACGAGCAGTACTTC. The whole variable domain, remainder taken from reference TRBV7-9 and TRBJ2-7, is DTGVSQNPRHKITKRGQNVTFRCDPISEHNRLYWYRQTLGQGPEFLTYFQNEAQLEKSRLLSDRFSAERPKGSFSTLEIQRTEQGDSAMYLCASSSRQGAVYEQYFGPGTRLTVT.

The CDR3 region has the DNA TGTGCCAGTAGTAGGGGACTAGCGGGACTTGCTAGCTCCTACAATGAGCAGTTCTTC. This gives the protein CASSRGLAGLASSYNEQFF. This sequence joins TRBV19 and TRBJ2-1; 13 nucleotides match TRBD2. J was trimmed by 0 bases and V by 4 bases; bases with no gene match: 9. Germline-derived CDR1 and CDR2 are LNHDA and SQIVND (reference sequence). This CDR3 region has 19 residues.